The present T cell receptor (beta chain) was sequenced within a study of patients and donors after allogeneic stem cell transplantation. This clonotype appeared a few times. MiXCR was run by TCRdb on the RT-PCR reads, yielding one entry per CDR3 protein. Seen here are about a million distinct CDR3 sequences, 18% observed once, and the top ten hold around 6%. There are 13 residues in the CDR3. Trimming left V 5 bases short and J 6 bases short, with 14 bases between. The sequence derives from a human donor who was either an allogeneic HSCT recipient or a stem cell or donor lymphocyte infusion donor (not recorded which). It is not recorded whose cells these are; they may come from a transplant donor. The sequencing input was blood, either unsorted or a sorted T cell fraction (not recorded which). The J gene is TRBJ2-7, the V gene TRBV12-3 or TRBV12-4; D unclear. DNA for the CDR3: TGTGCCAGCAGTCTCTTGGACCTCCCCGAGCAGTACTTC. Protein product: CASSLLDLPEQYF.